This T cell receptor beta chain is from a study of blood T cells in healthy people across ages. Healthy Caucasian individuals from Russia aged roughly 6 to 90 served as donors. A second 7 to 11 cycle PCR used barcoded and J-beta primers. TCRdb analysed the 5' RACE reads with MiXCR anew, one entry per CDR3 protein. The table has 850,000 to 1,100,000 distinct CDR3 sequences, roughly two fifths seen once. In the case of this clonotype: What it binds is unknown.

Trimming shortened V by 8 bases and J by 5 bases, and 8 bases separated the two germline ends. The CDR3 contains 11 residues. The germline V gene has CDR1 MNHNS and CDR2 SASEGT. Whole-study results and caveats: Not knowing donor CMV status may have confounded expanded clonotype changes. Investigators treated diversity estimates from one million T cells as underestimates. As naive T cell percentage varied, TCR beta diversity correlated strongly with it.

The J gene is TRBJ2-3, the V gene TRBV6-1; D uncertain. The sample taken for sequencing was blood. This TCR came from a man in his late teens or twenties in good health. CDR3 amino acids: CASVTVDTQYF. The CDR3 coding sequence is TGTGCCAGCGTGACGGTAGATACGCAGTATTTT.